The 4 T cell receptor beta chains below come from one sample, sequenced in a study of control samples from healthy donors and cancer patients (dated by TCRdb to 2019 to 2021). Libraries came from the immunoSEQ multiplex PCR assay. TCRdb retrieved this table from immuneACCESS and kept in-frame rearrangements only. Not all clones are present; in checked studies, unresolved V genes account for under half, and no reason is known for the remainder. Across this sample there are 120,000 or so clones, with more than 75% seen only once. The top ten clonotypes cover more than 1.5% of the sample. Source material: blood. These receptors came from a man aged 18 to 29 in good health.

This clone was picked up one time. The J gene is TRBJ2-7, the V gene TRBV7-3, with unresolved D. Trimming pared 1 base from V and 0 bases from J, leaving 13 bases between. The CDR3 has 16 residues. Germline CDR1 SGHTA, CDR2 FQGTGA. CDR3 protein: CASSLSAGFDSYEQYF. The CDR3, as DNA: TGTGCCAGCAGCTTAAGTGCCGGCTTCGACTCCTACGAGCAGTACTTC. Combining the CDR3 with reference TRBV7-3 and TRBJ2-7 gives the whole variable domain GAGVSQTPSNKVTEKGKYVELRCDPISGHTALYWYRQSLGQGPEFLIYFQGTGAADDSGLPNDRFFAVRPEGSVSTLKIQRTERGDSAVYLCASSLSAGFDSYEQYFGPGTRLTVT.

The chain joins TRBV6-5 to TRBJ2-1; tentative D call: TRBD1 (5 bases). Germline CDR1 and CDR2: MNHEY and SVGAGI. This CDR3 comprises 14 residues. V was shortened by 1 base and J by 3 bases, with 7 bases between the two germline ends. CDR3 region: CASSYLGHYNEQFF. The CDR3 DNA follows: TGTGCCAGCAGTTACTTAGGACACTACAATGAGCAGTTCTTC.

J is TRBJ1-2 and V is TRBV12-3 or TRBV12-4; D uncertain. V was pared by 8 bases and J by 7 bases, with 14 bases between. CDR3 length: 12 amino acids. The CDR3 protein is CASAREPTGYTF. The CDR3 nucleotides read TGTGCCAGCGCCCGGGAACCTACTGGCTACACCTTC.

In its sample, this clone was seen once. This chain joins TRBV5-4 and TRBJ1-2, with a possible D match to TRBD1 (6 bases). The CDR3 contains 13 residues. Germline V gene lookup returns CDR1 SGHNT and CDR2 YYREEE (reference sequence). V dropped 3 bases and J dropped 7 bases, with 13 bases sitting between them. The CDR3 DNA reads TGTGCCAGCAGCTCTAGGACAGATCTTGGCTACACCTTC. It translates to CASSSRTDLGYTF.